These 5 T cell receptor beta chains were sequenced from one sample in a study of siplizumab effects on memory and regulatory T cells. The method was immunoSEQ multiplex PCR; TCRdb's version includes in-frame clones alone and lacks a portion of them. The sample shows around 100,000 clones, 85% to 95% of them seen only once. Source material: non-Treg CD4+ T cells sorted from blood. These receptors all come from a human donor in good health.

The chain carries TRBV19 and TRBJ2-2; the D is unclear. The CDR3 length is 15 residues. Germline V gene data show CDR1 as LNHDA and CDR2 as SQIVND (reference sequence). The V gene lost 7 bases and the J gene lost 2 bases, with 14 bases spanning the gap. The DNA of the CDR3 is TGTGCCAGTAATGGACCCAAGGAAAACACCGGGGAGCTGTTTTTT. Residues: CASNGPKENTGELFF.

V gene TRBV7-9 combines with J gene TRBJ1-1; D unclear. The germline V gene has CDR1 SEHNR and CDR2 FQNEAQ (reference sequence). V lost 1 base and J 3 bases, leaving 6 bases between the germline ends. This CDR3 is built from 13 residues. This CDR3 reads CASSLVQDTEAFF. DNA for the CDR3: TGTGCCAGCAGCTTAGTTCAGGACACTGAAGCTTTCTTT.

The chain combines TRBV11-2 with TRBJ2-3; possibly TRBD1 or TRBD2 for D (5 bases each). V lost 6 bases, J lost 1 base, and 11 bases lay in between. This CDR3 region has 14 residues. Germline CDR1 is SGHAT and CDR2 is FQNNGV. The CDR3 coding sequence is TGTGCCAGCAGAAACCCGGGACGCACAGATACGCAGTATTTT. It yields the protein CASRNPGRTDTQYF.

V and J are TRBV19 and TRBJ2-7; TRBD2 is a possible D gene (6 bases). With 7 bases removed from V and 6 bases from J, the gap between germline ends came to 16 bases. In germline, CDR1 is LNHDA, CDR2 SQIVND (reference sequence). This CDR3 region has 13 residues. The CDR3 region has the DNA TGTGCCAGTAAGGGTCCGGGAGCCGGCGAGCAGTACTTC. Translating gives CASKGPGAGEQYF. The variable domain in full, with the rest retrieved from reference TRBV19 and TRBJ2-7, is DGGITQSPKYLFRKEGQNVTLSCEQNLNHDAMYWYRQDPGQGLRLIYYSQIVNDFQKGDIAEGYSVSREKKESFPLTVTSAQKNPTAFYLCASKGPGAGEQYFGPGTRLTVT.

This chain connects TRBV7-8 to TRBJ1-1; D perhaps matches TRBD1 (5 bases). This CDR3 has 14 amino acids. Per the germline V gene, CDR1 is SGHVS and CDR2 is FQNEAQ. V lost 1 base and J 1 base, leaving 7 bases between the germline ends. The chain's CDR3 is CASSLVQGNTEAFF. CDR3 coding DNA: TGTGCCAGCAGCTTAGTCCAGGGGAACACTGAAGCTTTCTTT.